This TCR beta chain was identified during a study of CD8 T cells in ankylosing spondylitis. Study observations and caveats: Disease-associated clones were CD8+ and fairly uncommon in peripheral blood.

As concerns this clonotype: As yet, its antigen is unknown.

J was trimmed by 3 bases and V by 6 bases; bases with no gene match: 6. CDR1 SNHLY and CDR2 FYNNEI come from the germline V gene. The CDR3 extends over 14 amino acids. TCRdb analysed the 5' RACE reads with MiXCR anew, one entry per CDR3 protein. The sample contains about 130,000 distinct CDR3 sequences, more than 6.5% of which appear only once. This receptor was identified in a male donor with ankylosing spondylitis or in good health (not recorded which). The chain joins TRBV2 to TRBJ1-1, with 8 bases fitting TRBD1. Sequences were obtained from blood, either unsorted or a sorted T cell fraction (not recorded which). The CDR3 sequence: CASRKQGGDTEAFF. The CDR3, as DNA: TGTGCCAGCAGAAAACAGGGGGGAGACACTGAAGCTTTCTTT.